One and the same sample provided the 16 T cell receptor beta chains below, sequenced in a study of T-cell reconstitution after alpha-beta-depleted transplantation in children. Preparing the TCRbeta library involved the use of unique molecular identifiers. TCRdb processed the PCR reads anew with MiXCR; each CDR3 protein has one entry. This sample has hundreds of thousands of distinct CDR3 sequences, with about 11% found just once. The sample here was PBMCs from the stem cell graft donor, taken from the stem cell graft. All receptors come from a human donor who donated a stem cell graft to a child with acute lymphoblastic leukemia.

This clonotype was detected many times. The chain links TRBV6-2 or TRBV6-3 to TRBJ2-2; no definite D call. The V end was cut by 3 bases, the J end by 0 bases, with 17 bases between. The CDR3 is 18 residues long. Germline CDR1 is MNHEY and CDR2 is SVGEGT. The DNA for the CDR3 is TGTGCCAGCAGTTATCACCAGACATCAGGCCCGAACACCGGGGAGCTGTTTTTT. This codes for CASSYHQTSGPNTGELFF.

This clonotype appeared many times. This rearrangement joins TRBV20-1 to TRBJ1-1; D is perhaps TRBD1 (5 bases). CDR1 and CDR2 from the germline V gene are DFQATT and SNEGSKA (reference sequence). The CDR3 is 13 residues long. Trimming shortened V by 2 bases and J by 4 bases, and 11 bases separated the two germline ends. The CDR3 bases are TGCAGTGCTAGATGGGACGGTACCACTGAAGCTTTCTTT. It specifies CSARWDGTTEAFF.

The table lists this clonotype with many counts. This chain uses TRBV6-2 or TRBV6-3 with TRBJ2-1, with TRBD2 matching 12 bases. The CDR3 runs 13 residues. J lost 8 bases, V lost 11 bases, and 7 bases had no gene match. From germline, CDR1 is MNHEY and CDR2 SVGEGT. The CDR3 protein is CASTSGGFHEQFF. The DNA of the CDR3 is TGTGCCTCGACTAGCGGGGGCTTTCATGAGCAGTTCTTC.

This clonotype has at least ten counts. The chain carries TRBV15 and TRBJ1-1; D perhaps matches TRBD1 (6 bases). CDR3 length: 12 residues. Germline V gene lookup returns CDR1 LNHNV and CDR2 YYDKDF (reference sequence). V was shortened by 4 bases and J by 9 bases, with 12 bases between the two germline ends. Written as DNA, the CDR3 is TGTGCCACCAGCACTGTAACAGGGCAAGCTTTCTTT. Amino acid sequence: CATSTVTGQAFF.

This clonotype appeared many times. The chain couples TRBV27 to TRBJ1-6, with a weak D call TRBD1 (6 bases). Per germline, CDR1 MNHEY and CDR2 SMNVEV (reference sequence). CDR3 length: 13 amino acids. Trimming pared 8 bases from V and 9 bases from J, leaving 14 bases between. DNA of the CDR3: TGTGCCAGCGGACAGTTCTCGGGTTCACCCCTCCACTTT. Translated, it gives CASGQFSGSPLHF.

This clonotype has ten or more counts. The CDR3 reads CASSPPDRMNTEAFF. The CDR3 DNA reads as TGTGCCAGCAGCCCGCCGGACCGCATGAACACTGAAGCTTTCTTT. The chain carries TRBV7-9 and TRBJ1-1; no clear D. CDR1 is SEHNR and CDR2 is FQNEAQ in the germline V gene (reference sequence). The CDR3 sequence is 15 residues long. Trimming took 5 bases from V and 0 from J, leaving 13 bases between them.

This clonotype was seen more than once but under ten times. The chain couples TRBV6-5 to TRBJ2-1; the match to TRBD2 covers 9 bases. The germline V gene encodes CDR1 MNHEY and CDR2 SVGAGI. This CDR3 is 12 amino acids long. Trimming at V came to 8 bases and at J to 6 bases, leaving 2 bases not matched to a gene. The CDR3 here is CASWRGGNEQFF. The CDR3 nucleotides are TGTGCCAGCTGGCGGGGGGGCAATGAGCAGTTCTTC.

In its sample, this clonotype was seen a few times. This chain joins TRBV29-1 and TRBJ1-1, with a possible D match to TRBD1 (6 bases). V lost 5 bases to trimming and J lost 4 bases, with 17 bases between them. The CDR3 consists of 14 residues. Germline assignment: CDR1 SQVTM and CDR2 ANQGSEA. The CDR3 here is CSVFNRVHTTEAFF. The CDR3 DNA is TGCAGCGTTTTTAACAGGGTTCATACCACTGAAGCTTTCTTT. The full variable domain, completed using reference TRBV29-1 and TRBJ1-1, is SAVISQKPSRDICQRGTSLTIQCQVDSQVTMMFWYRQQPGQSLTLIATANQGSEATYESGFVIDKFPISRPNLTFSTLTVSNMSPEDSSIYLCSVFNRVHTTEAFFGQGTRLTVV.

This rearrangement joins TRBV7-8 to TRBJ2-7; the D gene is possibly TRBD1 (5 bases). Trimming removed 0 bases from V and 3 bases from J, with 12 bases in between. The CDR3 runs to 15 residues. CDR1 and CDR2 (germline): SGHVS, FQNEAQ. This CDR3 reads CASSLARARDYEQYF. The CDR3 DNA reads as TGTGCCAGCAGCTTAGCGCGAGCCAGGGACTACGAGCAGTACTTC. Full variable domain (remainder filled in from reference TRBV7-8 and TRBJ2-7): GAGVSQSPRYKVAKRGQDVALRCDPISGHVSLFWYQQALGQGPEFLTYFQNEAQLDKSGLPSDRFFAERPEGSVSTLKIQRTQQEDSAVYLCASSLARARDYEQYFGPGTRLTVT.

This clonotype was counted at least ten times. J is TRBJ2-5 and V is TRBV15; the match to TRBD2 covers 9 bases. CDR3 length: 15 residues. Unmatched junction bases numbered 6, after V lost 5 bases and J lost 2 bases. CDR1 and CDR2 from the germline V gene are LNHNV and YYDKDF (reference sequence). CDR3 loop: CATSGGTSRQETQYF. CDR3 DNA: TGTGCCACCAGCGGGGGGACTAGCCGGCAAGAGACCCAGTACTTC.

This clonotype was counted many times. This sequence joins TRBV2 and TRBJ2-1; no definite D call. In germline, CDR1 is SNHLY, CDR2 FYNNEI. Trimming took 0 bases from V and 7 from J, leaving 10 bases between them. The CDR3 totals 14 residues. Here the CDR3 reads CASSEALLGNEQFF. Here the CDR3 DNA reads TGTGCCAGCAGTGAAGCGCTTCTTGGGAATGAGCAGTTCTTC.

This clonotype was seen many times. This rearrangement joins TRBV29-1 to TRBJ1-3, with D tentatively TRBD1 (5 bases). Germline V gene data show CDR1 as SQVTM and CDR2 as ANQGSEA. The CDR3 is 12 amino acids. V lost 6 bases, J lost 6 bases, and 12 bases lay in between. CDR3 nucleotide sequence: TGCAGCGTCGCTCGGGGCCAAAACACCATATATTTT. Translated, it gives CSVARGQNTIYF. The entire variable domain, with the rest obtained from reference TRBV29-1 and TRBJ1-3, is as follows: SAVISQKPSRDICQRGTSLTIQCQVDSQVTMMFWYRQQPGQSLTLIATANQGSEATYESGFVIDKFPISRPNLTFSTLTVSNMSPEDSSIYLCSVARGQNTIYFGEGSWLTVV.

This clonotype was counted ten times or more. The chain combines TRBV7-2 with TRBJ2-7; a weak D match, TRBD1 (8 bases). Trimming removed 1 base at V and 3 bases at J, with 13 bases between. CDR3 length: 15 amino acids. In germline, CDR1 is SGHTA, CDR2 FQGNSA. Here the CDR3 reads CASSLGGGTGYEQYF. CDR3 in DNA: TGTGCCAGCAGCTTAGGGGGAGGGACAGGCTACGAGCAGTACTTC.

There are many counts of this clonotype. This rearrangement joins TRBV20-1 to TRBJ2-3, with D perhaps assigned TRBD1 or TRBD2 (5 bases each). V was pared by 3 bases and J by 0 bases, with 10 bases between. The CDR3 has 14 amino acids. Per the germline V gene, CDR1 is DFQATT and CDR2 is SNEGSKA (reference sequence). The CDR3 sequence: CSASEGSSTDTQYF. CDR3 coding DNA: TGCAGTGCTAGCGAGGGGTCTAGCACAGATACGCAGTATTTT.

This clonotype was detected many times. The J gene is TRBJ2-7, the V gene TRBV27; TRBD1 matches at 11 bases. Per the germline V gene, CDR1 is MNHEY and CDR2 is SMNVEV (reference sequence). Trimming removed 4 bases from V and 2 bases from J; junction bases left unmatched: 7. The CDR3 has 16 residues. CDR3 bases: TGTGCCAGCAGTTATTACCCGGGACAGGGGGCCTACGAGCAGTACTTC. Encoded protein: CASSYYPGQGAYEQYF.

This clonotype was observed at least ten times. This chain connects TRBV6-2 or TRBV6-3 to TRBJ2-3; tentatively, D is TRBD1 or TRBD2 (5 bases each). There are 15 residues in the CDR3. Germline loops: CDR1 MNHEY, CDR2 SVGEGT. V dropped 5 bases and J dropped 2 bases, with 14 bases sitting between them. This chain's CDR3 is CASSGRTGATDTQYF. CDR3 DNA sequence: TGTGCCAGCAGTGGAAGGACCGGGGCCACAGATACGCAGTATTTT.